The rows below give T cell receptor beta chains drawn from one sample of a study of beta chain features in type 1 diabetes. This table comes from immunoSEQ multiplex PCR, and its TCRdb copy is limited to in-frame clones, with some not included. This sample has about 930,000 clones, with about 17% found just once. The sequencing input was naive CD4+ T cells from blood. The source is a woman under 30 in good health. Each CDR3 is given with its conserved first and last residue. The D gene is left open where the match is weak. Some rows mark clone size as missing; the rest say once, few, many or name a class of expanded clone.

v_call	d_call	clone_size	cdr3_length	j_call	cdr3_aa	cdr3_nt
TRBV7-3	-	few	12	TRBJ1-5	CASSSNNQPQHF	TGTGCCAGCAGCTCAAACAATCAGCCCCAGCATTTT
TRBV7-3	TRBD1	-	16	TRBJ2-2	CASRKQGKTNTGELFF	TGTGCCAGCAGAAAACAGGGGAAAACGAACACCGGGGAGCTGTTTTTT
TRBV5-1	TRBD2	-	15	TRBJ2-1	CASRGGLAGFHEQFF	TGCGCCAGCAGGGGAGGACTAGCGGGCTTCCATGAGCAGTTCTTC
TRBV6-6	-	-	11	TRBJ2-7	CASSYSKEQYF	TGTGCCAGCAGTTACTCGAAGGAGCAGTACTTC
TRBV28	-	-	15	TRBJ1-2	CASRTPTRGNYGYTF	TGTGCCAGCAGGACCCCAACCAGGGGTAACTATGGCTACACCTTC
TRBV6-5	-	-	16	TRBJ2-3	CASSYSLRARTDTQYF	TGTGCCAGCAGTTACTCGCTCAGGGCCCGGACAGATACGCAGTATTTT
TRBV6-1	-	few	13	TRBJ2-4	CASGRLAKNIQYF	TGTGCCAGCGGGAGGCTAGCCAAAAACATTCAGTACTTC
TRBV10-3	-	few	12	TRBJ2-7	CAISLEGYEQYF	TGTGCCATCAGTCTAGAAGGCTACGAGCAGTACTTC
TRBV4-3	-	-	15	TRBJ2-5	CASSQVQGVQETQYF	TGCGCCAGCAGCCAAGTCCAAGGGGTCCAAGAGACCCAGTACTTC
TRBV7-2	TRBD2	-	16	TRBJ2-3	CASSLGTSGSTDTQYF	TGTGCCAGCAGCTTAGGGACTAGCGGGAGCACAGATACGCAGTATTTT
TRBV7-8	-	few	17	TRBJ2-6	CASSLRDTDTGANVLTF	TGTGCCAGCAGCTTAAGGGACACCGACACTGGGGCCAACGTCCTGACTTTC
TRBV7-9	-	few	15	TRBJ1-2	CASSQQMGTGYGYTF	TGTGCCAGCAGCCAGCAAATGGGGACTGGCTATGGCTACACCTTC
TRBV5-4	-	-	15	TRBJ2-3	CASSSRLTSTDTQYF	TGTGCCAGCAGCTCCCGACTAACTAGCACAGATACGCAGTATTTT
TRBV10-3	-	few	15	TRBJ2-1	CAISVQMGSYNEQFF	TGTGCCATCAGTGTCCAGATGGGCTCCTACAATGAGCAGTTCTTC
TRBV7-2	TRBD1	-	15	TRBJ1-3	CASSSSGQPGNTIYF	TGTGCCAGCAGCTCATCGGGACAGCCTGGAAACACCATATATTTT
TRBV13	-	few	13	TRBJ2-3	CASSLQRTDTQYF	TGTGCCAGCAGCTTACAGAGGACAGATACGCAGTATTTT
TRBV9	-	few	13	TRBJ2-7	CASSVLGGYEQYF	TGTGCCAGCAGCGTTTTGGGAGGTTACGAGCAGTACTTC
TRBV6-5	TRBD1	once	13	TRBJ1-2	CASGTGASYGYTF	TGTGCCAGCGGGACAGGGGCGAGCTATGGCTACACCTTC
TRBV5-1	-	-	13	TRBJ2-7	CASSPDSAYEQYF	TGCGCCAGCAGCCCCGACAGTGCCTACGAGCAGTACTTC
TRBV4-2	-	-	14	TRBJ1-1	CASSQPMWDTEAFF	TGTGCCAGCAGCCAACCGATGTGGGACACTGAAGCTTTCTTT
TRBV19	-	few	14	TRBJ1-5	CASTAGGEYQPQHF	TGTGCCAGTACTGCGGGGGGGGAGTATCAGCCCCAGCATTTT
TRBV18	-	few	11	TRBJ1-1	CASSLNTEAFF	TGTGCCAGCTCACTGAACACTGAAGCTTTCTTT
TRBV18	-	few	13	TRBJ2-1	CASSPGNRVGQFF	TGTGCCAGCTCGCCGGGTAACAGGGTAGGGCAGTTCTTC
TRBV4-3	TRBD1	-	14	TRBJ2-1	CASSPGQGVREQFF	TGCGCCAGCAGCCCGGGACAGGGGGTTCGCGAGCAGTTCTTC
TRBV7-2	TRBD1	-	15	TRBJ2-7	CASSFLGQGAWEQYF	TGTGCCAGCAGCTTCTTGGGACAGGGGGCATGGGAGCAGTACTTC
TRBV5-1	-	few	14	TRBJ2-4	CASSYGTQENIQYF	TGCGCCAGCAGCTACGGGACTCAGGAAAACATTCAGTACTTC
TRBV23-1	-	few	11	TRBJ1-5	CATRSNQPQHF	TGCGCCACCCGTTCCAATCAGCCCCAGCATTTT
TRBV5-4	TRBD1	few	15	TRBJ1-3	CASSLRTGAGNTIYF	TGTGCCAGCAGCTTGCGGACAGGGGCTGGAAACACCATATATTTT
TRBV6-5	TRBD2	-	15	TRBJ2-7	CASSYGSAGPYEQYF	TGTGCCAGCAGTTACGGATCAGCGGGGCCCTACGAGCAGTACTTC
TRBV6-6	-	few	12	TRBJ2-7	CASSLTGLEQYF	TGTGCCAGCAGTTTGACAGGCCTCGAGCAGTACTTC
TRBV7-3	-	-	15	TRBJ2-2	CASSAGSSFPGELFF	TGTGCCAGCAGCGCGGGTTCGAGTTTCCCCGGGGAGCTGTTTTTT
TRBV7-8	-	few	13	TRBJ2-7	CASSFTGSYEQYF	TGTGCCAGCAGCTTTACTGGCTCCTACGAGCAGTACTTC
TRBV9	-	-	15	TRBJ2-7	CASSVGTPGLYEQYF	TGTGCCAGCAGCGTAGGTACCCCTGGACTATACGAGCAGTACTTC
TRBV5-6	TRBD1	few	18	TRBJ2-5	CASSLVIGVGTGQETQYF	TGTGCCAGCAGCTTGGTTATCGGAGTTGGGACAGGCCAAGAGACCCAGTACTTC
TRBV28	TRBD2	few	22	TRBJ2-5	CASSLSWRLAGGPPPDAETQYF	TGTGCCAGCAGTTTATCTTGGCGTCTAGCGGGAGGGCCACCACCAGACGCAGAGACCCAGTACTTC
TRBV28	TRBD1	few	15	TRBJ2-7	CASSLIRDRATEQYF	TGTGCCAGCAGTTTGATCCGGGACAGGGCAACCGAGCAGTACTTC
TRBV20-1	-	-	11	TRBJ1-2	CSARPQSGYTF	TGCAGTGCTAGGCCCCAGAGTGGCTACACCTTC
TRBV4-2	-	-	16	TRBJ1-2	CASSQDWGSTNYGYTF	TGTGCCAGCAGCCAAGATTGGGGGTCGACTAACTATGGCTACACCTTC
TRBV9	-	few	16	TRBJ2-1	CASSGLGTPGVDEQFF	TGTGCCAGCAGCGGCCTCGGGACGCCGGGTGTCGATGAGCAGTTCTTC
TRBV28	TRBD2	few	14	TRBJ2-2	CASWTSGRHGELFF	TGTGCCAGCTGGACTAGCGGGAGGCACGGGGAGCTGTTTTTT
TRBV6-5	-	-	14	TRBJ2-7	CASSRTQGGYEQYF	TGTGCCAGCAGTCGTACCCAGGGGGGATACGAGCAGTACTTC
TRBV2	TRBD1	-	17	TRBJ1-2	CASSVSWLEGANYGYTF	TGTGCCAGCAGTGTTTCGTGGTTGGAGGGGGCAAACTATGGCTACACCTTC
TRBV5-6	-	few	15	TRBJ2-4	CASSLVGVAKNIQYF	TGTGCCAGCAGCTTGGTTGGGGTAGCCAAAAACATTCAGTACTTC
TRBV2	TRBD1	-	15	TRBJ2-7	CASARTGFGSREQYF	TGTGCCAGCGCGCGGACAGGATTCGGAAGTCGCGAGCAGTACTTC
TRBV9	TRBD2	few	19	TRBJ2-2	CASSVRTSGRSDGTGELFF	TGTGCCAGCAGCGTCCGGACTAGCGGGAGGAGTGACGGCACCGGGGAGCTGTTTTTT
TRBV11-2	TRBD2	-	15	TRBJ2-7	CASSAGLAGFYEQYF	TGTGCCAGCAGCGCAGGACTAGCGGGATTCTACGAGCAGTACTTC
TRBV6-5	-	-	14	TRBJ1-1	CASSYKGENTEAFF	TGTGCCAGCAGTTACAAGGGGGAGAACACTGAAGCTTTCTTT
TRBV7-2	TRBD1	few	17	TRBJ2-5	CASSLVPAGQVKETQYF	TGTGCCAGCAGCTTAGTGCCGGCGGGACAGGTTAAAGAGACCCAGTACTTC
TRBV11-3	-	few	12	TRBJ2-1	CASSRGASEQFF	TGTGCCAGCAGCCGTGGGGCTTCCGAGCAGTTCTTC
TRBV5-6	-	-	13	TRBJ2-3	CASSLGQPDTQYF	TGTGCCAGCAGCTTGGGACAGCCAGATACGCAGTATTTT